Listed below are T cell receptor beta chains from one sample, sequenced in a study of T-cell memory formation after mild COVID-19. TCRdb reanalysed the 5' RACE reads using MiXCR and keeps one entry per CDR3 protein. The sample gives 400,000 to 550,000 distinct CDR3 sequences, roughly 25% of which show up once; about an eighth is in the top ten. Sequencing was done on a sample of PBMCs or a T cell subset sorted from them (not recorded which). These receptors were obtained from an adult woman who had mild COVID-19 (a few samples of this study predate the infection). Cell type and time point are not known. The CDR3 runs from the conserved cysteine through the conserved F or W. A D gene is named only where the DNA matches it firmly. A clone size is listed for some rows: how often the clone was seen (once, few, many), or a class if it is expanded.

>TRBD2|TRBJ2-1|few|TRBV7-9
TGTGCCAGCAGCCTTCTAGCGGGAGGGATCAATGAGCAGTTCTTC
CASSLLAGGINEQFF
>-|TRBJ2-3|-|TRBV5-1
TGCGTCTCGGGTGCTGGCGCTGGAGTTCACCCAGATACGCAGTATTTT
CVSGAGAGVHPDTQYF
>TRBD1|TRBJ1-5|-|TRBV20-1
TGCAGTGCTCTGCAGGGGGCAGGTCAGCCCCAGCATTTT
CSALQGAGQPQHF
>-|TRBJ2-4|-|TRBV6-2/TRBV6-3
TGTGCCAGCAGTTACCTGGACACGTTAGCCAAAAACATTCAGTACTTC
CASSYLDTLAKNIQYF
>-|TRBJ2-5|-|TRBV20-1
TGCAGTGCTAGGGTACAGTACCAAGAGACCCAGTACTTC
CSARVQYQETQYF
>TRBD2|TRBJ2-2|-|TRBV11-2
TGTGCCAGCAGCCAAACGGGACTAGCGGGAGTTTCTTACGGGGAGCTGTTTTTT
CASSQTGLAGVSYGELFF
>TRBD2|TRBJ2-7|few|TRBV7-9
TGTGCCAGCAGCTCGAGCGTAGCGGGAGCAACCTACGAGCAGTACTTC
CASSSSVAGATYEQYF
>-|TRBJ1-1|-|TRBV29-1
TGCAGCGTAGGGGGGGCGGACACTGAAGCTTTCTTT
CSVGGADTEAFF
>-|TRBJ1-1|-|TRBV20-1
TGCAGTGCTAGAGTCTGGGAAGAGGATGCTTTCTTT
CSARVWEEDAFF
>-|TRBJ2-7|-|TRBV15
TGTGCCACCAGCAGAGAACAGGGCTACGAGCAGTACTTC
CATSREQGYEQYF
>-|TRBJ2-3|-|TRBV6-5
TGTGCCAGCAGTTCCCGGGACATCGCAGATACGCAGTATTTT
CASSSRDIADTQYF
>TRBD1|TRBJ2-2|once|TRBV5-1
TGCGCCAGCAGTTGGACAGGGTCTACCGGGGAGCTGTTTTTT
CASSWTGSTGELFF
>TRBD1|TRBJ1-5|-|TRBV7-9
TGTGCCAGCAGCTCGGGACAGGGTAACAATCAGCCCCAGCATTTT
CASSSGQGNNQPQHF
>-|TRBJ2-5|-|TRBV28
TGTGCCAGCAGACGGGGGCCTCGGGGGACCCAGTACTTC
CASRRGPRGTQYF
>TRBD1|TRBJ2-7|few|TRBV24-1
TGTGCCACCGGGACAGGTCAATCCTACGAGCAGTACTTC
CATGTGQSYEQYF
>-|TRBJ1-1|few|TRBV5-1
TGCGCCAGCAGCTGGTCGGTGTCGAACACTGAAGCTTTCTTT
CASSWSVSNTEAFF
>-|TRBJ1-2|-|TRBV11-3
TGTGCCAGCAGCATTAGTTCCGGCGAAGGCTACACCTTC
CASSISSGEGYTF
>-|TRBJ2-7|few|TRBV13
TGTGCCAGCACCTTTGCAGGGACAAACTACGAGCAGTACTTC
CASTFAGTNYEQYF
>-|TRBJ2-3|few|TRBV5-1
TGCGCCAGCAGCTTGTGGGAGGCCCCTAGCACAGATACGCAGTATTTT
CASSLWEAPSTDTQYF
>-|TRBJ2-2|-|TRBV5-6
TGTGCCAGCAGCTCCCCCGGAGGGGGGGACACCGGGGAGCTGTTTTTT
CASSSPGGGDTGELFF
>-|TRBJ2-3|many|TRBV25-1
TGTGCCAGCAGTGAACGACGGGGTAAGGTGCCAGATACGCAGTATTTT
CASSERRGKVPDTQYF
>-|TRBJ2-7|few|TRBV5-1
TGCGCCAGCAGTCCGGGACAAAACCACGAGCAGTACTTC
CASSPGQNHEQYF
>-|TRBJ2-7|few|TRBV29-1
TGCAGCGTTGTTATGGGCGTACATGGCTCCTACGAGCAGTACTTC
CSVVMGVHGSYEQYF
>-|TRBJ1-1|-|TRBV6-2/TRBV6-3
TGTGCCAGCAGTTACGAGAGGGACACCTCCAATGAAGCTTTCTTT
CASSYERDTSNEAFF
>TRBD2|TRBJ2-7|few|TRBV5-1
TGCGCCAGCAGCCCCACTAGCGGGAGGGGGGCTGAGGAGCAGTACTTC
CASSPTSGRGAEEQYF
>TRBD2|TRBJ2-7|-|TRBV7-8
TGTGCCAGCAGCTTCTGGACTAGCAGACAGAGCGGCGAGCAGTACTTC
CASSFWTSRQSGEQYF
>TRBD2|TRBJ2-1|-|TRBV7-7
TGTGCTAGCAGCGCGGCTAGCGGGAGTTTATACAATGAGCAGTTCTTC
CASSAASGSLYNEQFF
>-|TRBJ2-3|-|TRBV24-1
TGTGCCACCAGTGATTCGAGGGTCACAGATACGCAGTATTTT
CATSDSRVTDTQYF
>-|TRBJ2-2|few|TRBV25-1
TGTGCCAGCAGACTACCAGGGGAATCCGGGGAGCTGTTTTTT
CASRLPGESGELFF
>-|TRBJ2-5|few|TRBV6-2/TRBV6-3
TGTGCCAGCATGAAACCACAAGAGACCCAGTACTTC
CASMKPQETQYF
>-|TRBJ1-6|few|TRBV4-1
TGCGCCAGCAGCCAAGGGAGGGGGGGATATAATTCACCCCTCCACTTT
CASSQGRGGYNSPLHF
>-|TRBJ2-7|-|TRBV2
TGTGCCAGCCACCCGGACAGTGACCCTTACGAGCAGTACTTC
CASHPDSDPYEQYF